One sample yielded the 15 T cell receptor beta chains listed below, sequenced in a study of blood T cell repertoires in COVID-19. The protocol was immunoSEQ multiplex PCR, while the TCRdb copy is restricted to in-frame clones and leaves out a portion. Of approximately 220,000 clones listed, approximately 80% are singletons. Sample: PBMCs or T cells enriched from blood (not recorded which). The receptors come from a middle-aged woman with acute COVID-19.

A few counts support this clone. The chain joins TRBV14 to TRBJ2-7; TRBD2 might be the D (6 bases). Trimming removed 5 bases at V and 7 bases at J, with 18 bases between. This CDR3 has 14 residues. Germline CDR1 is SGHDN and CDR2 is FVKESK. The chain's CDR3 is CASSIRGGKVEQYF. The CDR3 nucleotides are TGTGCCAGCAGCATACGGGGAGGTAAGGTGGAGCAGTACTTC.

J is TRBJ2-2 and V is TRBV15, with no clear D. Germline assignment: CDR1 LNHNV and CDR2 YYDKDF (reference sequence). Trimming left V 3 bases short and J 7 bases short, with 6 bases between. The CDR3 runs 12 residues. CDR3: CATSSPLGELFF. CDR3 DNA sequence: TGTGCCACCAGCAGCCCCCTCGGGGAGCTGTTTTTT.

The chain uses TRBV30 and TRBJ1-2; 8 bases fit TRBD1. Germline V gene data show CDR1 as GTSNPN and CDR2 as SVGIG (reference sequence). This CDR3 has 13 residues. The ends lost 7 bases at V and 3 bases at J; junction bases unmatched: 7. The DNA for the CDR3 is TGTGCCTCCTCAGACAGGGGCGACTATGGCTACACCTTC. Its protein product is CASSDRGDYGYTF.

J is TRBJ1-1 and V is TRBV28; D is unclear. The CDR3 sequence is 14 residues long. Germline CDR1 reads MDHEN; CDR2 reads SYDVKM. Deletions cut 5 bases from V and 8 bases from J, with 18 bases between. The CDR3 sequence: CASSNNLRESEAFF. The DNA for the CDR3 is TGTGCCAGCAGTAATAACCTCCGGGAGTCCGAAGCTTTCTTT.

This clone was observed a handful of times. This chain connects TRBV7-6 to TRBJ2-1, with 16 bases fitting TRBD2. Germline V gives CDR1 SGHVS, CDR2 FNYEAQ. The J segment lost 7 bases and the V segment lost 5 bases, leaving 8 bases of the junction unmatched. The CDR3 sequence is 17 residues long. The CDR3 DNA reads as TGTGCCAGCAGCCCGGGACTAGCGGGAGGGGTGTGGAATGAGCAGTTCTTC. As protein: CASSPGLAGGVWNEQFF.

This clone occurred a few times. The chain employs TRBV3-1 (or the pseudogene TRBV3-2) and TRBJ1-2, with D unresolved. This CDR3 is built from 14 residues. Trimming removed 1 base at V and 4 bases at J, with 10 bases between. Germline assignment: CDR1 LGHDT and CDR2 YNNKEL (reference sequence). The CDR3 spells CASSQVGRFYGYTF. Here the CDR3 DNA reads TGTGCCAGCAGCCAAGTTGGCAGATTCTATGGCTACACCTTC.

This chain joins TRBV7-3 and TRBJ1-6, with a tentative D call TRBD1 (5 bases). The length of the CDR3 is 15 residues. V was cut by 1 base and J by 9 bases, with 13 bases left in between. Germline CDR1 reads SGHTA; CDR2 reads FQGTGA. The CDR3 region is CASSLRQGESSPLHF. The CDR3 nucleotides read TGTGCCAGCAGCTTAAGGCAGGGCGAAAGTTCACCCCTCCACTTT.

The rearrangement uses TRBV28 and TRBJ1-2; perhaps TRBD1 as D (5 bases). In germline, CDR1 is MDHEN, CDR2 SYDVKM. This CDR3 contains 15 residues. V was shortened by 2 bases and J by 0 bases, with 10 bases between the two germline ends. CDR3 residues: CASSLPPGTNYGYTF. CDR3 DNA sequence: TGTGCCAGCAGTTTACCCCCAGGGACTAACTATGGCTACACCTTC.

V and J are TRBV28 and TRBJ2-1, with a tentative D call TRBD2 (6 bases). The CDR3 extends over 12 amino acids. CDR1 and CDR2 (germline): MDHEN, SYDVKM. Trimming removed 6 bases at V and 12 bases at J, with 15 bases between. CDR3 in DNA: TGTGCCAGCAGCATACCCGGGGGTTTGCAGTTCTTC. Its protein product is CASSIPGGLQFF.

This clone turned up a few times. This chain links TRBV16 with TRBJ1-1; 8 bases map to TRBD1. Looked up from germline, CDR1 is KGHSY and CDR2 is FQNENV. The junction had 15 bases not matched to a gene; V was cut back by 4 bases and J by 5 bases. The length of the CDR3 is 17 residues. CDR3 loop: CASSPQGQGARGTEAFF. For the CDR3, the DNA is TGTGCCAGCAGCCCACAGGGGCAGGGGGCGCGTGGAACTGAAGCTTTCTTT.

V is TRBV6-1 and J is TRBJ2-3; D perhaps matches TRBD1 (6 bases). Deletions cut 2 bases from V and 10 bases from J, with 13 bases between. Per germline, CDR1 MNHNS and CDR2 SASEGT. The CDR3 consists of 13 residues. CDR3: CASSELDRPAQYF. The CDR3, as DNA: TGTGCCAGCAGTGAATTGGACAGACCGGCGCAGTATTTT.

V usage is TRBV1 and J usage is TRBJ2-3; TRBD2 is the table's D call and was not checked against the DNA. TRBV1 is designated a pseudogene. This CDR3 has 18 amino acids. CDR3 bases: TGCACCAGCAGCCAAGAACCCCCTACGGGGGGATGCACAGATACGCAGTATTTT. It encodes CTSSQEPPTGGCTDTQYF.

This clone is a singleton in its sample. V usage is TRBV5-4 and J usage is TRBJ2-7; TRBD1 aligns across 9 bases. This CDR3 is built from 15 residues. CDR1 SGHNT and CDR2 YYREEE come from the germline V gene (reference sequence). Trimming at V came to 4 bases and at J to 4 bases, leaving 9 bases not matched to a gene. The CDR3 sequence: CASSPSGTGSYEQYF. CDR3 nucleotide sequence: TGTGCCAGCAGCCCCTCTGGGACAGGGTCATACGAGCAGTACTTC. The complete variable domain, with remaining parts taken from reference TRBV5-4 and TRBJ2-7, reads ETGVTQSPTHLIKTRGQQVTLRCSSQSGHNTVSWYQQALGQGPQFIFQYYREEENGRGNFPPRFSGLQFPNYSSELNVNALELDDSALYLCASSPSGTGSYEQYFGPGTRLTVT.

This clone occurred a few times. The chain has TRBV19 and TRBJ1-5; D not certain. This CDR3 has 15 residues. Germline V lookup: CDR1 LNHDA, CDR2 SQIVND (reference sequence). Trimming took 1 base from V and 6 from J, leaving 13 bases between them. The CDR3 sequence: CASSIGVTPAQPQHF. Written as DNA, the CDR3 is TGTGCCAGTAGTATAGGGGTGACACCGGCTCAGCCCCAGCATTTT.

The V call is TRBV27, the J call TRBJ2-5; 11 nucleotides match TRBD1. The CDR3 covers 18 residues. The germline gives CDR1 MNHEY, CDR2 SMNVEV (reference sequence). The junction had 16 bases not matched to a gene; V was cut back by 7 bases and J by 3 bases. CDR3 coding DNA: TGTGCCAGCACTCTATTGGACAGGGGGCGTTCAGGGGAAGAGACCCAGTACTTC. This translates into CASTLLDRGRSGEETQYF.